This T cell receptor beta chain is drawn from a study of cytomegalovirus exposure and HLA in healthy donors. Study conclusions and caveats: The records held CMV serostatus as the only immune exposure information.

Primers included in the PCR were 60 Vbeta and 13 Jbeta primers. Some clones are missing from TCRdb's copy, which holds only in-frame ones; the method was immunoSEQ multiplex PCR. The sample contains over 100,000 clones, less than 85% of which appear only once. Details on this clone: What it binds is unknown.

This TCR was recovered from a man aged 40-50 years in good health and CMV-seronegative. Input material: PBMCs.

The CDR3 loop is CASRSGGPNYGYTF. In nucleotides, the CDR3 is TGTGCCAGCAGATCCGGGGGACCAAACTATGGCTACACCTTC. The gene calls are TRBV14 and TRBJ1-2; TRBD1 is a possible D gene (5 bases). Between the trimmed V and J ends, which lost 6 bases and 2 bases, there was a span of 13 bases. The CDR3 has 14 residues. Germline assignment: CDR1 SGHDN and CDR2 FVKESK.